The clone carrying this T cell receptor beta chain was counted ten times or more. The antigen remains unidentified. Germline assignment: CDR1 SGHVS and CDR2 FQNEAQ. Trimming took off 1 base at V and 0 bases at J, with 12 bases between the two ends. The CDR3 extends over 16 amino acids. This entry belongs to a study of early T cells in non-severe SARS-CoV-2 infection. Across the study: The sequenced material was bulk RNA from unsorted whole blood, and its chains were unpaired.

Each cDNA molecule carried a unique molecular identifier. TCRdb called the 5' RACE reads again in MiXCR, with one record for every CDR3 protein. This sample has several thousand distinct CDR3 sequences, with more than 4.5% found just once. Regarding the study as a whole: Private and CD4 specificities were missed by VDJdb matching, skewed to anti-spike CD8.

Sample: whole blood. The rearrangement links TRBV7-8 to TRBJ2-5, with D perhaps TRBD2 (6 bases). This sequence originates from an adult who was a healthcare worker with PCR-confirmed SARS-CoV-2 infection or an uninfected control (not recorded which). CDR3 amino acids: CASSLDWRAYQETQYF. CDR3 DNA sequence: TGTGCCAGCAGCTTAGACTGGAGGGCGTACCAAGAGACCCAGTACTTC.